The clone carrying this T cell receptor beta chain was picked up many times. Its antigen remains unknown. The data stem from a study of response to subunit inactivated influenza vaccine. Overall study results and limits: Few new T cells, the authors suggested, are recruited by each seasonal influenza vaccination.

TCRdb recomputed calls from the RT-PCR reads with MiXCR, one row per CDR3 protein. The sample comprises under 500,000 distinct CDR3 sequences, roughly 9.8% of which are singletons, and about an eighth rests with the top ten. This CDR3 is 15 amino acids long. Per germline, CDR1 SGHRS and CDR2 YFSETQ. V lost 0 bases and J 10 bases, leaving 14 bases between the germline ends. The receptor was isolated from a man aged 45-65 years who received an inactivated influenza vaccine. This chain connects TRBV5-1 to TRBJ1-6; no clear D. Sequencing was performed on PBMCs from blood, taken about 40 days after vaccination. CDR3 sequence: CASSLAESRGSPLHF. The CDR3 DNA is TGCGCCAGCAGCTTGGCGGAGAGTAGAGGGTCACCCCTCCACTTT.